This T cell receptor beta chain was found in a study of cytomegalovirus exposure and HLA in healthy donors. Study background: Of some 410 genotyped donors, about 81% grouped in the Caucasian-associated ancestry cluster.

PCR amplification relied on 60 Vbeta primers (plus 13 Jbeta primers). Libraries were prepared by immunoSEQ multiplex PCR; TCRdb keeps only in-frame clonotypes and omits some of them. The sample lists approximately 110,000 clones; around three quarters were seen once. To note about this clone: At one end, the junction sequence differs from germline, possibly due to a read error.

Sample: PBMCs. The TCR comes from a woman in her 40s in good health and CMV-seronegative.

The CDR3 here is CASREGGLAGTYNEQFF. DNA for the CDR3: TGTGCCAGCAGGGAAGGGGGACTAGCGGGAACCTACAATGAGCAGTTCTTC. V usage is TRBV6-1 and J usage is TRBJ2-1; 13 positions agree with TRBD2. The CDR3 extends over 17 amino acids. CDR1 and CDR2 (germline): MNHNS, SASEGT.